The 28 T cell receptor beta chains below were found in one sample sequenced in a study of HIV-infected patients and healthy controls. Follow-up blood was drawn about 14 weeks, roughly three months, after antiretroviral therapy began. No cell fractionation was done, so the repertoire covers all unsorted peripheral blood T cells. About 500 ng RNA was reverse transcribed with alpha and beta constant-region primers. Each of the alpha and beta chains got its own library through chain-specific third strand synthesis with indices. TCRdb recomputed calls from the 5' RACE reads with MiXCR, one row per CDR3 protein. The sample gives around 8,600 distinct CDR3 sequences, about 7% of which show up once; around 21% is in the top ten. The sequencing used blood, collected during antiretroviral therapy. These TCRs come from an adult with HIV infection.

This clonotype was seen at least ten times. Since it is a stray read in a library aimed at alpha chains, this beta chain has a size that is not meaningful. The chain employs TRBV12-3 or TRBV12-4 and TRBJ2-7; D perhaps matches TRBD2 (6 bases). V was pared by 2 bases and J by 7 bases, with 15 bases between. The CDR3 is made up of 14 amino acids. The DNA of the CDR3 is TGTGCCAGCAGTTTACAGGAGGGCCCTCGGGAGCAGTACTTC. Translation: CASSLQEGPREQYF.

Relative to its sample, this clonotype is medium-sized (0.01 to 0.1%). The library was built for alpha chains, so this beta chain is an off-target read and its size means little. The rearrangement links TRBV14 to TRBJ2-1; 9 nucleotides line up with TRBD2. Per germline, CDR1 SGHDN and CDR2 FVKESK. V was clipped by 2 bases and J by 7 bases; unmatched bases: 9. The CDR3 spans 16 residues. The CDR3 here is CASSQITSGRPNEQFF. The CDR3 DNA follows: TGTGCCAGCAGCCAAATTACTAGCGGGCGCCCGAATGAGCAGTTCTTC.

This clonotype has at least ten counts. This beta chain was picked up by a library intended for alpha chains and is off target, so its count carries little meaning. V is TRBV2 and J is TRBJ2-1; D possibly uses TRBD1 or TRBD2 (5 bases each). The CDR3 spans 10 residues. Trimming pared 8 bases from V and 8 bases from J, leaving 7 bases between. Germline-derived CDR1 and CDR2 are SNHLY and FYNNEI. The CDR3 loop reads CASGGHEQFF. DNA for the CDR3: TGTGCCAGCGGGGGTCATGAGCAGTTCTTC.

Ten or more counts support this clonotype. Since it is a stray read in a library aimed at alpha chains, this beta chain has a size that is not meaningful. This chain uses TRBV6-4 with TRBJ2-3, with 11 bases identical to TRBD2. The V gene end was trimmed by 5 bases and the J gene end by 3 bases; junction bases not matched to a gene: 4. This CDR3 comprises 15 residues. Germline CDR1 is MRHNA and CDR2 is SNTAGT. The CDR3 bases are TGTGCCAGCAGTATAGCGGGAGGGCCGACAGATACGCAGTATTTT. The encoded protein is CASSIAGGPTDTQYF.

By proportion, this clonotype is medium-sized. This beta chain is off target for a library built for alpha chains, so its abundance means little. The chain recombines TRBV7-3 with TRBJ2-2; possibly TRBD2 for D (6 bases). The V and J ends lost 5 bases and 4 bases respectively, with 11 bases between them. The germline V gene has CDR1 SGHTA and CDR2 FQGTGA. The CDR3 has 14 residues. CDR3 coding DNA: TGTGCCAGCAGCCCCTACGGGGGCACCGGGGAGCTGTTTTTT. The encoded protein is CASSPYGGTGELFF.

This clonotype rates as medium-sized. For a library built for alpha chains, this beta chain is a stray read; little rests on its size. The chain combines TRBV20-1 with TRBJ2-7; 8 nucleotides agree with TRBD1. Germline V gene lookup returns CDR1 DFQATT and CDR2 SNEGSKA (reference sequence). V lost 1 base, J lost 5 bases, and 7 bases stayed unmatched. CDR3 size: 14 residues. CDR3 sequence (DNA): TGCAGTGCTAGAGGGACAGGGAAGAAGGACGAGCAGTACTTC. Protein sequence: CSARGTGKKDEQYF.

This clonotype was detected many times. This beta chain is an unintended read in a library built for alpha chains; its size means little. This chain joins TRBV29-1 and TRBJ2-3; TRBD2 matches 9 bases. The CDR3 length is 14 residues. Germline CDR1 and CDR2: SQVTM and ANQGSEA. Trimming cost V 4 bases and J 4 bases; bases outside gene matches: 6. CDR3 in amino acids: CSVVVAGAPDTQYF. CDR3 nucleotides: TGCAGCGTTGTGGTAGCGGGAGCCCCAGATACGCAGTATTTT.

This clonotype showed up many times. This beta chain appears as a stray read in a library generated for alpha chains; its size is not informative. CDR3 sequence: CSARDGGGSPLHF. CDR3 bases: TGCAGTGCTAGAGACGGGGGAGGTTCACCCCTCCACTTT. This chain connects TRBV20-1 to TRBJ1-6; D perhaps matches TRBD1 (5 bases). In germline, CDR1 is DFQATT, CDR2 SNEGSKA (reference sequence). The CDR3 is made up of 13 amino acids. Trimming removed 0 bases at V and 9 bases at J, with 9 bases between.

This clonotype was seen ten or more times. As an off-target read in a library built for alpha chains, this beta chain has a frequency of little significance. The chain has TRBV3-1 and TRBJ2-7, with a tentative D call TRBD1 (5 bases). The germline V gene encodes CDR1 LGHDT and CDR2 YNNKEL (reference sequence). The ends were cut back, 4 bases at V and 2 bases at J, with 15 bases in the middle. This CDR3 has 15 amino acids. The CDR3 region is CASSPSTLDTYEQYF. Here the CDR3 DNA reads TGTGCCAGCAGCCCCTCTACCCTGGACACCTACGAGCAGTACTTC.

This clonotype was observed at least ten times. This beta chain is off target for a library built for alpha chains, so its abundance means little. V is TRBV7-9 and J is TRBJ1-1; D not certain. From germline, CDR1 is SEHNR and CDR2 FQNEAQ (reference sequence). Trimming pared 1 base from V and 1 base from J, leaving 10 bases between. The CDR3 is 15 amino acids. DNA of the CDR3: TGTGCCAGCAGCTTAGGTGAGACCCAGAACACTGAAGCTTTCTTT. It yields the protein CASSLGETQNTEAFF.

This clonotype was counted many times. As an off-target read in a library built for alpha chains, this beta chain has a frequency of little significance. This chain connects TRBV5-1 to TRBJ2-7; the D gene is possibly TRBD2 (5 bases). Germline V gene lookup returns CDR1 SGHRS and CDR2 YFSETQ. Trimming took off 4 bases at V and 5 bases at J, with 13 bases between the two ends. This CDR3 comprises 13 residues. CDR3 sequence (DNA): TGCGCCAGCAGCCCTGCGAGGGCCCACGAGCAGTACTTC. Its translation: CASSPARAHEQYF.

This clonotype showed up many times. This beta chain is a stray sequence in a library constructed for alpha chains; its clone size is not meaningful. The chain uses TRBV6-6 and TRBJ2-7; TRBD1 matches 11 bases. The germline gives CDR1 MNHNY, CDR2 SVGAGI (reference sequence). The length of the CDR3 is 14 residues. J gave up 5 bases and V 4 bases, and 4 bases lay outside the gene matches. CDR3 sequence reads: CASSSSGQGDEQYF. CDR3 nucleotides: TGTGCCAGCAGTTCCTCGGGACAGGGGGACGAGCAGTACTTC.

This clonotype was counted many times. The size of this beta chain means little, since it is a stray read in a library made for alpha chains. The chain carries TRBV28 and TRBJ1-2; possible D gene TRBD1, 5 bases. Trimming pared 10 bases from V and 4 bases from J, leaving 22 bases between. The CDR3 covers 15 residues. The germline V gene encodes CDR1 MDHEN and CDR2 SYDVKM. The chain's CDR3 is CATYPHRLPPYGYTF. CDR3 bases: TGTGCCACCTACCCTCACAGGTTGCCCCCCTATGGCTACACCTTC.

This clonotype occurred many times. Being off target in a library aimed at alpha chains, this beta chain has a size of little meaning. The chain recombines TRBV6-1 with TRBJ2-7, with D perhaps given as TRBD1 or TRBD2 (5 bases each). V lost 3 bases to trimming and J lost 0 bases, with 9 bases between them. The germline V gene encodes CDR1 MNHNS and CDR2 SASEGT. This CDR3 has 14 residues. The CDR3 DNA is TGTGCCAGCAGTGAGTCCGGGGCCTCCTACGAGCAGTACTTC. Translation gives CASSESGASYEQYF.

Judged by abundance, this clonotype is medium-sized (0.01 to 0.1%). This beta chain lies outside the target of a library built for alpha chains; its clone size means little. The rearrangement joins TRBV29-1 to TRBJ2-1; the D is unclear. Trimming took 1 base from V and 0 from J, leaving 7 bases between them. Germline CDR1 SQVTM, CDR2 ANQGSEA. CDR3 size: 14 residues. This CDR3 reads CSVEAASSYNEQFF. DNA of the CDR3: TGCAGCGTTGAAGCCGCGAGCTCCTACAATGAGCAGTTCTTC.

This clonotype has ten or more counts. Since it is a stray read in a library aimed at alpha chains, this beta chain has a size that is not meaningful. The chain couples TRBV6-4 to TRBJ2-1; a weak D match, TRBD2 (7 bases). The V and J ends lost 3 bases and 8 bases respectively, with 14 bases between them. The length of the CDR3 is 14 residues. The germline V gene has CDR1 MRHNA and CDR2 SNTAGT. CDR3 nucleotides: TGTGCCAGCAGTGAGGGGGGGGGCGCAGATGAGCAGTTCTTC. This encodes CASSEGGGADEQFF.

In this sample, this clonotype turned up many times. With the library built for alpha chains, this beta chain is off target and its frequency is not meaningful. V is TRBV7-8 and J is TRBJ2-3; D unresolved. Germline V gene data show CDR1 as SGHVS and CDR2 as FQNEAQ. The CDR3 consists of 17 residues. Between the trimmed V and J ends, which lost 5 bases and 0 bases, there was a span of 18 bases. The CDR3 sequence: CASSPYPDITSTDTQYF. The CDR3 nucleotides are TGTGCCAGCAGCCCCTACCCTGATATTACTAGCACAGATACGCAGTATTTT.

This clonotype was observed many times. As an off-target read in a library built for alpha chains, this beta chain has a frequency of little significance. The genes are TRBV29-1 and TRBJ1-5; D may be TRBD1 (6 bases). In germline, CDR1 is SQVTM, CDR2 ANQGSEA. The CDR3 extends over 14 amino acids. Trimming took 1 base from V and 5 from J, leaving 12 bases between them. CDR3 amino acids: CSVEVGGGDQPQHF. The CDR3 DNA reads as TGCAGCGTTGAAGTTGGAGGGGGGGATCAGCCCCAGCATTTT.

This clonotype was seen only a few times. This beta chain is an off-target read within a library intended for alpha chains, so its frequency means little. The CDR3 nucleotides are TGTGCCAGCAGTCGCAAGGGACTAGCGGGGGGGGGAGATACGCAGTATTTT. This translates into CASSRKGLAGGGDTQYF. The chain combines TRBV6-5 with TRBJ2-3, with 16 positions matching TRBD2. Germline CDR1 MNHEY, CDR2 SVGAGI. Trimming took 5 bases from V and 5 from J; bases not matched to a gene: 7. CDR3 length: 17 amino acids.

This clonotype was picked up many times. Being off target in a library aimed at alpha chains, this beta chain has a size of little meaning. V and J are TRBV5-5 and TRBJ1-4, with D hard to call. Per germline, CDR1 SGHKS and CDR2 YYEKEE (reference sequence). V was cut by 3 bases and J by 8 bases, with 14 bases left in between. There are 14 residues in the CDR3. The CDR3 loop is CASSSRRAFEKLFF. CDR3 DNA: TGTGCCAGCAGCTCAAGGAGGGCATTCGAAAAACTGTTTTTT.

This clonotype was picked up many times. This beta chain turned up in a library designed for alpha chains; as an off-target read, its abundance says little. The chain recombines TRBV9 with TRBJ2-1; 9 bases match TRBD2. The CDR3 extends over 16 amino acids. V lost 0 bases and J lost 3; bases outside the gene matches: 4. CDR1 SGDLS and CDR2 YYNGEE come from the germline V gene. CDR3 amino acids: CASSVAVAGDYNEQFF. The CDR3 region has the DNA TGTGCCAGCAGCGTAGCTGTAGCGGGAGACTACAATGAGCAGTTCTTC.

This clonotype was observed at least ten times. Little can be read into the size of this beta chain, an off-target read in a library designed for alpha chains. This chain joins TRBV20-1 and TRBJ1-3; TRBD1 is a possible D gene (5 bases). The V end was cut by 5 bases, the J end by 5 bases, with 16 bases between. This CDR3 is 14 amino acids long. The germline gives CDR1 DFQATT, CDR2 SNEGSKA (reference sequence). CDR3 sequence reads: CSASWGRVRNTIYF. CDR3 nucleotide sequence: TGCAGTGCTTCTTGGGGCAGGGTTCGAAACACCATATATTTT.

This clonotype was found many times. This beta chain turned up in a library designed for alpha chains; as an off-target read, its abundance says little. The CDR3 reads CASSSVLADNNEQFF. The CDR3 bases are TGTGCCAGCAGTTCAGTGCTAGCGGACAACAATGAGCAGTTCTTC. The chain couples TRBV12-3 or TRBV12-4 to TRBJ2-1, with 7 nucleotides matching TRBD2. The V and J ends lost 4 bases and 5 bases, in that order; junction bases with no gene match: 8. This CDR3 comprises 15 residues.

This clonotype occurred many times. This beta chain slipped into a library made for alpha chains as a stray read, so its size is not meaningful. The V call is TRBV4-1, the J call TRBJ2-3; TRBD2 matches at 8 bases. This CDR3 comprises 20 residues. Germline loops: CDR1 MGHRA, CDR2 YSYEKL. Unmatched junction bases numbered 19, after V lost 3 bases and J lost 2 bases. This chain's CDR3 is CASSQDPTSTSGFHTDTQYF. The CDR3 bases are TGCGCCAGCAGCCAGGATCCCACGAGTACTAGCGGATTCCACACAGATACGCAGTATTTT.

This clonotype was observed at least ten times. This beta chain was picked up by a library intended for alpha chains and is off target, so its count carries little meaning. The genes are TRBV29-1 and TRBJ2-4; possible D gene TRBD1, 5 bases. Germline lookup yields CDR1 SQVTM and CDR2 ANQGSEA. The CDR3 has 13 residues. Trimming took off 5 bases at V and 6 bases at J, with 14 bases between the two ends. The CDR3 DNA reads TGCAGCGTTTTCCCGGACACTTTAAACATTCAGTACTTC. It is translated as CSVFPDTLNIQYF.

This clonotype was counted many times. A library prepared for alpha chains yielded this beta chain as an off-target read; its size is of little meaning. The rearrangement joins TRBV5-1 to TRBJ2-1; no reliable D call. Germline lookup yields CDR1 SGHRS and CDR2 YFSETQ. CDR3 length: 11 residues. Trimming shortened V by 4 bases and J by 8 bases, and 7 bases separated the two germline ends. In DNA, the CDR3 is TGCGCCAGCAGCCAAAACTATGAGCAGTTCTTC. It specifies CASSQNYEQFF.

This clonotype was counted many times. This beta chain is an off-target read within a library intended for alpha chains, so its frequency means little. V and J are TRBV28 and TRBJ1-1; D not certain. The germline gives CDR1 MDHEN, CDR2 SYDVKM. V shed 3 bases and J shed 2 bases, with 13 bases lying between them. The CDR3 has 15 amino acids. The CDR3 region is CASSLGYSGNTEAFF. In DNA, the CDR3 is TGTGCCAGCAGTTTGGGGTATAGTGGAAACACTGAAGCTTTCTTT.

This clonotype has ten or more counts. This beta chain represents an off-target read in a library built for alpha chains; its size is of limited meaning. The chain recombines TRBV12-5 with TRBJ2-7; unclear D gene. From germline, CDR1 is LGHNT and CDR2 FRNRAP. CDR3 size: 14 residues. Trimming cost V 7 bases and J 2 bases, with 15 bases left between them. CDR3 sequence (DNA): TGTGCTAGTGCAGACCCAGGTGACCCCTACGAGCAGTACTTC. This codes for CASADPGDPYEQYF.